The 8 T cell receptor beta chains below were found in one sample sequenced in a study of glioma-infiltrating T cells (dated by TCRdb to between 2015 and 2016). The sequencer listed for this sample is Illumina MiSeq. TCR alpha and beta CDR3 regions were amplified with the iRepertoire nested amplicon-rescue multiplex PCR (arm-PCR) platform from RNA. The public reads were quality trimmed at Q25 with fastp and then assembled into clones with MiXCR by TCRdb, keeping productive beta chains. Rows with a matching CDR3 protein are joined into one entry that keeps the most common DNA and genes. The sample table lists some 180,000 distinct CDR3 sequences, roughly a third of them with a count of one. In total, the top ten clones hold around 20% of the sample. The specimen sequenced was glioma tissue, nonneoplastic brain tissue, or PBMCs (not recorded which). All receptors come from a human donor with low-grade glioma or glioblastoma, undergoing nonglioma brain surgery, or in good health (not recorded which).

This clonotype was seen a handful of times. A read error is possible here, since a much larger clone lies one base away. V and J are TRBV20-1 and TRBJ2-5; maybe TRBD1 (5 bases). V lost 5 bases, J lost 3 bases, and 13 bases lay in between. The germline V gene encodes CDR1 DFQATT and CDR2 SNEGSKA (reference sequence). The length of the CDR3 is 13 residues. The CDR3 nucleotides read TGCAGTGCTCGTTTTCAGGGTGAAGAGACCCAGTACTTC. It specifies CSARFQGEETQYF.

This clonotype occurred a few times. The chain is built from TRBV5-1 and TRBJ2-2, with 9 bases aligning to TRBD1. Unmatched junction bases numbered 8, after V lost 5 bases and J lost 3 bases. This CDR3 spans 16 amino acids. Germline V gene data show CDR1 as SGHRS and CDR2 as YFSETQ. CDR3 loop: CASSQTGGVDTGELFF. The CDR3 DNA reads TGCGCCAGCAGTCAGACAGGGGGAGTGGACACCGGGGAGCTGTTTTTT.

Turning to this clonotype: It may be a read error: a sequence one base away is much more abundant. This chain uses TRBV20-1 with TRBJ2-1; TRBD2 aligns across 14 bases. V was clipped by 4 bases and J by 9 bases; unmatched bases: 17. Looked up from germline, CDR1 is DFQATT and CDR2 is SNEGSKA (reference sequence). The CDR3 consists of 18 residues. In nucleotides, the CDR3 is TGCAGTGCTATCCTCCGAGTAGGACTAGCGGGAGGAGGGTCTGAGCAGTTCTTC. Its translation is CSAILRVGLAGGGSEQFF.

This clonotype was seen many times. This chain links TRBV6-1 with TRBJ2-2; a possible D gene is TRBD1 (6 bases). The CDR3 length is 15 residues. Germline loops: CDR1 MNHNS, CDR2 SASEGT. Trimming pared 5 bases from V and 4 bases from J, leaving 14 bases between. The CDR3 sequence: CASSYRQGTTGELFF. The CDR3 nucleotides read TGTGCCAGCAGTTACAGGCAGGGGACCACCGGGGAGCTGTTTTTT.

This clonotype was seen at least ten times. The rearrangement uses TRBV7-6 and TRBJ2-7, with D possibly matching TRBD2 (5 bases). Trimming left V 2 bases short and J 6 bases short, with 5 bases between. CDR3 length: 11 residues. The germline gives CDR1 SGHVS, CDR2 FNYEAQ. The CDR3, as DNA: TGTGCCAGCAGCTTAAGCGGCGAGCAGTACTTC. This translates into CASSLSGEQYF.

Ten or more counts support this clonotype. The V and J genes are TRBV4-2 and TRBJ2-1; D may be TRBD1 or TRBD2 (5 bases each). The CDR3 sequence is 17 residues long. Per the germline V gene, CDR1 is LGHNA and CDR2 is YNFKEQ. The germline V and J ends were trimmed by 0 bases and 0 bases, with 12 bases remaining between them. CDR3 bases: TGTGCCAGCAGCCAAGATGCGAAGGGGAGCTCCTACAATGAGCAGTTCTTC. The encoded protein is CASSQDAKGSSYNEQFF.

Worth noting for this clonotype: A read error may be the cause here, since a much bigger clone is one base away. The V call is TRBV27, the J call TRBJ1-5; D is perhaps TRBD1 (5 bases). The CDR3 is made up of 17 amino acids. V gave up 9 bases and J gave up 5 bases, with 26 bases separating them. Per the germline V gene, CDR1 is MNHEY and CDR2 is SMNVEV (reference sequence). CDR3 nucleotide sequence: TGTGCCAGAAGCCAAGACCGCCGGGGCGCGGTCGATCAGCCCCAGCATTTT. It encodes CARSQDRRGAVDQPQHF.

V and J are TRBV4-1 and TRBJ2-3; unclear D gene. There are 15 residues in the CDR3. The V and J ends lost 8 bases and 3 bases respectively, with 18 bases between them. The germline gives CDR1 MGHRA, CDR2 YSYEKL. The CDR3 DNA reads TGCGCCAGCCTAACCCTTGGAGTCGGGACAGATACGCAGTATTTT. Its translation is CASLTLGVGTDTQYF.